This is a list of T cell receptor beta chains from one sample in a study of control samples from healthy donors and cancer patients. Clones were sequenced by immunoSEQ multiplex PCR, and TCRdb holds only the in-frame ones, with some missing. The sample has 150,000 to 200,000 clones; 91% are singletons. Sequencing was done on a sample of blood. The source of these receptors is a woman in her thirties or forties in good health. Each CDR3 is given with its conserved first and last residue. D genes are given only for firm matches. Clone sizes are given selectively: once, few, many, or a class where the clone is expanded.

few TRBJ2-7 TRBV5-1 . TGCGCCAGCAGCCCGCGGGGAAGCTCCTACGAGCAGTACTTC CASSPRGSSYEQYF
. TRBJ2-7 TRBV7-6 . TGTGCCAGCAGCCCGCAGACAGGTAGCTACGAGCAGTACTTC CASSPQTGSYEQYF
. TRBJ1-4 TRBV19 TRBD1 TGTGCCAGTAGTCCGACAGGGGGCCCAACTAATGAAAAACTGTTTTTT CASSPTGGPTNEKLFF
. TRBJ1-3 TRBV7-9 TRBD1 TGTGCCAGCAGCTCCACAGGGGGCGCGGTGAACACCATATATTTT CASSSTGGAVNTIYF
. TRBJ2-1 TRBV20-1 . TGCAGTGCTATCGCCGGACAGCAGTTCTTC CSAIAGQQFF
. TRBJ1-1 TRBV25-1 TRBD1 TGTGCCAGCAGCCTACAGGGGACCGGCACTGAAGCTTTCTTT CASSLQGTGTEAFF
. TRBJ2-7 TRBV11-2 . TGTGCCAGCAGCTTAAGACAGCCCTACGAGCAGTACTTC CASSLRQPYEQYF
. TRBJ1-1 TRBV12-3/TRBV12-4 . TGTGCCAGCAAATTGGGGGCTGGGACTGAAGCTTTCTTT CASKLGAGTEAFF
. TRBJ1-2 TRBV9 . TGTGCCAGCAGCGTAGGGACAGCCTATGGCTACACCTTC CASSVGTAYGYTF
. TRBJ1-2 TRBV6-1 . TGTGCCAGCAGTGAATACGGGGGCTACACCTTC CASSEYGGYTF
few TRBJ1-2 TRBV7-2 . TGTGCCAGCAGCTTAAGGGACGGCTCCCATGGCTACACCTTC CASSLRDGSHGYTF
few TRBJ1-2 TRBV10-2 . TGCGCCAGCAGTGACAGCGCAAACTATGGCTACACCTTC CASSDSANYGYTF
. TRBJ2-2 TRBV3-1/TRBV3-2 TRBD2 TGTGCCAGCAGACAGCGGGGTTTCACCGGGGAGCTGTTTTTT CASRQRGFTGELFF
few TRBJ1-2 TRBV11-2 . TGTGCCAGCAGCTTAGATGGACAAATGGGCTACACCTTC CASSLDGQMGYTF
. TRBJ1-2 TRBV11-2 . TGTGCCAGCAGCTCCCGTACAGAATTCTATGGCTACACCTTC CASSSRTEFYGYTF
. TRBJ2-5 TRBV3-1/TRBV3-2 TRBD2 TGTGCCAGCAGCCAAGTTTTCCCAGCGGGGGGGCGTGGGAAGTTAGAGACCCAGTACTTC CASSQVFPAGGRGKLETQYF
. TRBJ1-1 TRBV18 . TGTGCCAGCTCACCAGCCTTGAACACTGAAGCTTTCTTT CASSPALNTEAFF
. TRBJ1-1 TRBV5-4 . TGTGCCAGCAGCTTGGATGCAGGAGGAGTGAACACTGAAGCTTTCTTT CASSLDAGGVNTEAFF
. TRBJ1-2 TRBV3-1/TRBV3-2 . TGTGCCAGCAGCCAGGCCGACAGACTCTATGGCTACACCTTC CASSQADRLYGYTF
. TRBJ2-3 TRBV5-1 . TGCGCCAGCAGCTTGGAACCTATACTCACTAGCACAGATACGCAGTATTTT CASSLEPILTSTDTQYF
. TRBJ1-1 TRBV5-5 . TGTGCCAGCAGCCTCAGGGCCATGAACACTGAAGCTTTCTTT CASSLRAMNTEAFF
. TRBJ2-1 TRBV2 . TGTGCCAGCCGTGGGGATCTCTCCTACAATGAGCAGTTCTTC CASRGDLSYNEQFF
once TRBJ1-2 TRBV19 TRBD1 TGTGCCAGTAGTGAGGGACAGAGGATTTATGGCTACACCTTC CASSEGQRIYGYTF
once TRBJ1-1 TRBV2 TRBD1 TGTGCCAGCAGTGAAAGGGGGCCCCAGGGGAACACTGAAGCTTTCTTT CASSERGPQGNTEAFF
. TRBJ2-2 TRBV7-9 TRBD1 TGTGCCAGCAGCTTAGTTACAGGGGGCCGACACACCGGGGAGCTGTTTTTT CASSLVTGGRHTGELFF